Following are 10 T cell receptor beta chains from one sample sequenced in a study of cytotoxic CD8 clonotypes in ibrutinib-treated CLL. Profiling relied on immunoSEQ multiplex PCR, and the TCRdb table lists in-frame clones only, not all of them. The table includes over 120,000 clones, approximately 80% detected once. The sample was PBMCs, taken after 36 months of ibrutinib treatment. These receptors were taken from a human donor with chronic lymphocytic leukemia.

The chain joins TRBV18 to TRBJ2-7, with TRBD1 as a possible D gene (6 bases). The V and J ends lost 5 bases and 7 bases respectively, with 12 bases between them. The CDR3 consists of 12 residues. Germline values: CDR1 KGHSH, CDR2 LQKENI. DNA of the CDR3: TGTGCCAGCTCAACAACCGACAGGGAGCAGTACTTC. The encoded protein is CASSTTDREQYF.

The chain combines TRBV6-5 with TRBJ2-1, with D hard to call. The CDR3 loop spans 13 amino acids. The V and J ends lost 5 bases and 3 bases respectively, with 8 bases between them. CDR1 is MNHEY, CDR2 SVGAGI, per germline. The CDR3 reads CASSAVLYNEQFF. The CDR3 bases are TGTGCCAGCAGTGCAGTACTCTACAATGAGCAGTTCTTC.

In this sample, this clone turned up a few times. The chain joins TRBV28 to TRBJ2-2; D gene ambiguous. Germline CDR1 and CDR2: MDHEN and SYDVKM. This CDR3 region has 18 residues. V lost 6 bases and J lost 4, with 24 bases in between. The CDR3 sequence is CASSRLSGPPSFTGELFF. In nucleotides, the CDR3 is TGTGCCAGCAGCCGGCTCTCGGGTCCCCCCTCCTTCACCGGGGAGCTGTTTTTT.

The J gene is TRBJ1-2, the V gene TRBV4-1; D gene unclear. CDR1 is MGHRA and CDR2 is YSYEKL in the germline V gene. V was trimmed by 1 base and J by 0 bases, leaving 9 bases between them. The CDR3 is 15 amino acids. This chain's CDR3 is CASSQAGSPNYGYTF. The CDR3 bases are TGCGCCAGCAGCCAAGCGGGCAGCCCTAACTATGGCTACACCTTC.

V usage is TRBV6-5 and J usage is TRBJ2-3, with no clear D. CDR1 and CDR2 (germline): MNHEY, SVGAGI. V was shortened by 6 bases and J by 1 base, with 8 bases between the two germline ends. CDR3 length equals 13 residues. CDR3: CASSLGGTDTQYF. In nucleotides, the CDR3 is TGTGCCAGCAGCTTGGGCGGCACAGATACGCAGTATTTT.

For the CDR3, the DNA is TGCGCCAGCAGCTTGGCCAACAGGGAAGGGGCGGGCTACACCTTC. This translates into CASSLANREGAGYTF. This chain links TRBV5-1 with TRBJ1-2; D possibly corresponds to TRBD1 (6 bases). Germline V CDR1 and CDR2: SGHRS, YFSETQ. The CDR3 extends over 15 amino acids. V was clipped by 0 bases and J by 8 bases, with 17 bases between them.

This chain links TRBV19 with TRBJ1-1; 8 bases map to TRBD1. The CDR3 contains 14 residues. With V trimmed by 4 bases and J by 1 base, 2 bases remained unmatched. Germline V gene sequence: CDR1 LNHDA, CDR2 SQIVND (reference sequence). This chain's CDR3 is CASSTTGGNTEAFF. CDR3 DNA: TGTGCCAGTAGTACCACAGGGGGGAACACTGAAGCTTTCTTT.

The chain recombines TRBV7-9 with TRBJ2-1, with TRBD1 identical over 7 bases. CDR3 size: 18 residues. CDR1 and CDR2 from the germline V gene are SEHNR and FQNEAQ (reference sequence). V lost 5 bases and J lost 0; bases outside the gene matches: 13. CDR3: CASSPPGMGQSSYNEQFF. CDR3 nucleotide sequence: TGTGCCAGCAGCCCCCCCGGTATGGGACAGAGCTCCTACAATGAGCAGTTCTTC. Filled out from reference TRBV7-9 and TRBJ2-1, the complete variable domain reads DTGVSQNPRHKITKRGQNVTFRCDPISEHNRLYWYRQTLGQGPEFLTYFQNEAQLEKSRLLSDRFSAERPKGSFSTLEIQRTEQGDSAMYLCASSPPGMGQSSYNEQFFGPGTRLTVL.

In DNA, the CDR3 is TGTGCCATCAGTGAATTTGAGGGGTCGACCTACGAGCAGTACTTC. It codes for CAISEFEGSTYEQYF. The genes are TRBV10-3 and TRBJ2-7, with D perhaps assigned TRBD1 or TRBD2 (5 bases each). Germline V gene sequence: CDR1 ENHRY, CDR2 SYGVKD. This CDR3 region has 15 residues. Trimming took 3 bases from V and 2 from J, leaving 14 bases between them.

This chain uses TRBV11-2 with TRBJ1-1; 7 nucleotides line up with TRBD1. Germline V gene sequence: CDR1 SGHAT, CDR2 FQNNGV. The CDR3 length is 16 residues. After removal of 1 base from V and 0 bases from J, the junction contained 5 bases not matched to a gene. The CDR3 DNA is TGTGCCAGCAGCTTAGCGGGACAGATAATGAACACTGAAGCTTTCTTT. Protein product: CASSLAGQIMNTEAFF.